The 32 T cell receptor beta chains listed next were all sequenced from one sample in a study of shared clonotypes between healthy human individuals. Some clones are missing from TCRdb's copy, which holds only in-frame ones; the method was immunoSEQ multiplex PCR. The sample includes more than 550,000 clones, about two thirds of them seen just once. Sequenced: memory CD4+ T cells sorted from blood. Subset in this sample: CD45RA-negative fraction. These receptor sequences come from a woman between 25 and 40 years old in good health.

This clone has only a few counts. The V call is TRBV30, the J call TRBJ1-3; D gene ambiguous. The CDR3 length is 14 residues. With 2 bases removed from V and 1 base from J, the gap between germline ends came to 9 bases. CDR1 is GTSNPN and CDR2 is SVGIG in the germline V gene (reference sequence). CDR3 sequence reads: CAWSNGGSGNTIYF. For the CDR3, the DNA is TGTGCCTGGAGTAACGGAGGGTCTGGAAACACCATATATTTT.

In this sample, this clone turned up many times. The chain uses TRBV27 and TRBJ2-2, with D possibly TRBD2 on 6 matching bases. Germline V gene data show CDR1 as MNHEY and CDR2 as SMNVEV (reference sequence). The CDR3 is made up of 14 amino acids. Trimming left V 6 bases short and J 4 bases short, with 12 bases between. DNA for the CDR3: TGTGCCAGCAGGACACTCGGGAGCACCGGGGAGCTGTTTTTT. Translated, it gives CASRTLGSTGELFF.

The chain joins TRBV6-1 to TRBJ2-3; D remains ambiguous. The germline V and J ends were trimmed by 6 bases and 4 bases, with 8 bases remaining between them. Germline V CDR1 and CDR2: MNHNS, SASEGT. The CDR3 is 12 residues long. The CDR3 loop reads CASRDNPDTQYF. For the CDR3, the DNA is TGTGCCAGCAGAGATAACCCAGATACGCAGTATTTT.

In its sample, this clone was seen a few times. The genes are TRBV27 and TRBJ1-1, with 9 bases identical to TRBD1. Trimming at V came to 5 bases and at J to 0 bases, leaving 7 bases not matched to a gene. The V gene's germline CDR1 is MNHEY and CDR2 SMNVEV (reference sequence). The CDR3 contains 16 residues. CDR3 sequence (DNA): TGTGCCAGCAGTCTCAACAGGGGGCTGCTGAACACTGAAGCTTTCTTT. This codes for CASSLNRGLLNTEAFF.

The CDR3 sequence is CASSYSGQWSQETQYF. The CDR3 DNA is TGTGCCAGCAGTTACTCGGGACAGTGGAGCCAAGAGACCCAGTACTTC. The chain uses TRBV6-6 and TRBJ2-5; TRBD1 agrees at 7 bases. The V and J ends lost 0 bases and 1 base, in that order; junction bases with no gene match: 5. The CDR3 has 16 residues. The V gene's germline CDR1 is MNHNY and CDR2 SVGAGI (reference sequence).

The chain recombines TRBV6-6 with TRBJ2-3, with D maybe TRBD2 (5 bases). Trimming removed 6 bases at V and 2 bases at J, with 9 bases between. This CDR3 has 13 amino acids. Germline loops: CDR1 MNHNY, CDR2 SVGAGI (reference sequence). Written as DNA, the CDR3 is TGTGCCAGCAGGAGGGCGGACACAGATACGCAGTATTTT. Residues: CASRRADTDTQYF.

Note on this clone: This sample includes further DNA sequences coding for the same CDR3. The chain is built from TRBV27 and TRBJ1-1; D not resolved. This CDR3 region has 13 residues. V was pared by 2 bases and J by 1 base, with 5 bases between. The germline gives CDR1 MNHEY, CDR2 SMNVEV (reference sequence). The CDR3 DNA sequence: TGTGCCAGCAGTTTAAAGGGGAACACTGAAGCTTTCTTT. Translating it yields CASSLKGNTEAFF.

The chain joins TRBV5-1 to TRBJ2-2; 12 bases agree with TRBD1. Unmatched junction bases numbered 5, after V lost 4 bases and J lost 7 bases. Per germline, CDR1 SGHRS and CDR2 YFSETQ. CDR3 length equals 15 residues. The CDR3 DNA is TGCGCCAGCAGCCAGGGACAGGGGGCCGGCGGGGAGCTGTTTTTT. This sequence encodes CASSQGQGAGGELFF.

This chain connects TRBV30 to TRBJ2-3; the match to TRBD2 covers 14 bases. CDR1 is GTSNPN, CDR2 SVGIG, per germline (reference sequence). V trimming: 1 base; J trimming: 4 bases; junction bases outside the gene matches: 4. The CDR3 loop spans 16 amino acids. Here the CDR3 DNA reads TGTGCCTGGAGTGAAGGACTAGCGGGAGGAGCAGATACGCAGTATTTT. This sequence encodes CAWSEGLAGGADTQYF.

V and J are TRBV2 and TRBJ2-7; 8 positions agree with TRBD1. The ends lost 5 bases at V and 5 bases at J; junction bases unmatched: 8. There are 14 residues in the CDR3. Germline V gives CDR1 SNHLY, CDR2 FYNNEI. The CDR3 is CASSPDRVTDEQYF. The CDR3 DNA reads TGTGCCAGCAGTCCGGACAGGGTTACCGACGAGCAGTACTTC.

The chain employs TRBV25-1 and TRBJ2-3; TRBD1 might be the D (5 bases). This CDR3 has 18 residues. V was pared by 5 bases and J by 0 bases, with 21 bases between. Per germline, CDR1 MGHDK and CDR2 SYGVNS. In DNA, the CDR3 is TGTGCCAGCAGTAGTGAATTAGGGGCAACCTCCAGCACAGATACGCAGTATTTT. Its translation is CASSSELGATSSTDTQYF.

V gene TRBV27 combines with J gene TRBJ2-5; either TRBD1 or TRBD2 may fit D (7 bases each). Trimming cost V 5 bases and J 8 bases, with 15 bases left between them. Germline-derived CDR1 and CDR2 are MNHEY and SMNVEV (reference sequence). This CDR3 has 13 amino acids. This chain's CDR3 is CASSPGLGGTQYF. The CDR3 coding sequence is TGTGCCAGCAGTCCCGGACTAGGGGGCACCCAGTACTTC.

The chain links TRBV2 to TRBJ1-3, with D possibly TRBD1 on 5 matching bases. Trimming shortened V by 6 bases and J by 5 bases, and 14 bases separated the two germline ends. Germline CDR1 SNHLY, CDR2 FYNNEI. This CDR3 has 14 amino acids. CDR3 sequence: CASRPTEVRNTIYF. DNA for the CDR3: TGTGCCAGCAGGCCGACAGAGGTTCGAAACACCATATATTTT.

This clone was recorded at least ten times. This sequence joins TRBV11-2 and TRBJ1-1; D unresolved. CDR1 SGHAT and CDR2 FQNNGV come from the germline V gene. Trimming took off 5 bases at V and 7 bases at J, with 14 bases between the two ends. This CDR3 is built from 13 residues. CDR3 nucleotides: TGTGCCAGCAGCCCTTATCAACACATTGAAGCTTTCTTT. Amino acids: CASSPYQHIEAFF.

This chain links TRBV7-3 with TRBJ1-1; no clear D. With 6 bases removed from V and 1 base from J, the gap between germline ends came to 15 bases. The germline V gene has CDR1 SGHTA and CDR2 FQGTGA. The CDR3 consists of 15 residues. DNA of the CDR3: TGTGCCAGCAGTCCCACTCGGACGGGGAACACTGAAGCTTTCTTT. Its protein product is CASSPTRTGNTEAFF. The full variable domain, rest sourced from reference TRBV7-3 and TRBJ1-1, is GAGVSQTPSNKVTEKGKYVELRCDPISGHTALYWYRQSLGQGPEFLIYFQGTGAADDSGLPNDRFFAVRPEGSVSTLKIQRTERGDSAVYLCASSPTRTGNTEAFFGQGTRLTVV.

The V call is TRBV7-8, the J call TRBJ1-1; no clear D gene. Deletions cut 2 bases from V and 11 bases from J, with 12 bases between. Germline V lookup: CDR1 SGHVS, CDR2 FQNEAQ. The CDR3 has 12 amino acids. The CDR3 loop is CASSLNPDGAFF. In DNA, the CDR3 is TGTGCCAGCAGCTTAAATCCTGATGGGGCTTTCTTT.

The table lists this clone with a few counts. V gene TRBV6-5 combines with J gene TRBJ2-7; 9 nucleotides match TRBD1. V gave up 0 bases and J gave up 4 bases; unmatched junction bases: 4. CDR1 and CDR2 (germline): MNHEY, SVGAGI. This CDR3 region has 15 residues. The CDR3 nucleotides read TGTGCCAGCAGTTACTCGCACAGGGGGCCTTACGAGCAGTACTTC. This translates into CASSYSHRGPYEQYF.

The chain couples TRBV14 to TRBJ2-7, with 9 bases fitting TRBD2. Germline assignment: CDR1 SGHDN and CDR2 FVKESK. V trimming: 4 bases; J trimming: 4 bases; junction bases outside the gene matches: 8. The CDR3 is made up of 15 amino acids. CDR3 loop: CASSPLAGIQYEQYF. CDR3 DNA: TGTGCCAGCAGCCCCCTAGCGGGAATTCAGTACGAGCAGTACTTC.

CDR3 sequence reads: CASSLVRDRTQYF. CDR3 sequence (DNA): TGTGCCAGCAGCTTAGTGCGGGACCGGACGCAGTATTTT. V usage is TRBV11-2 and J usage is TRBJ2-3, with D possibly TRBD2 on 6 matching bases. The CDR3 has 13 residues. V was shortened by 1 base and J by 9 bases, with 11 bases between the two germline ends. CDR1 is SGHAT, CDR2 FQNNGV, per germline.

The chain uses TRBV6-5 and TRBJ2-5, with 7 bases lining up with TRBD1. The J segment lost 5 bases and the V segment lost 9 bases, leaving 9 bases of the junction unmatched. CDR1 is MNHEY, CDR2 SVGAGI, per germline. The CDR3 spans 13 residues. Written as DNA, the CDR3 is TGTGCCAGTGCGGCAGGGGGTTACGAGACCCAGTACTTC. Its protein product is CASAAGGYETQYF.

The chain carries TRBV7-2 and TRBJ2-7, with TRBD1 as a possible D gene (6 bases). CDR3 size: 14 residues. The V and J ends lost 3 bases and 2 bases respectively, with 11 bases between them. The V gene's germline CDR1 is SGHTA and CDR2 FQGNSA. The CDR3 loop reads CASSLQGPTYEQYF. The CDR3 DNA is TGTGCCAGCAGCTTGCAGGGGCCCACCTACGAGCAGTACTTC.

On this clone: The same CDR3 is also encoded by other DNA sequences in this sample. The chain has TRBV7-9 and TRBJ2-5; D uncertain. CDR1 SEHNR and CDR2 FQNEAQ come from the germline V gene (reference sequence). This CDR3 spans 13 amino acids. Trimming removed 1 base at V and 0 bases at J, with 3 bases between. In DNA form, the CDR3 reads TGTGCCAGCAGCTTAGGCAACCAAGAGACCCAGTACTTC. Amino acid sequence: CASSLGNQETQYF.

The gene calls are TRBV7-2 and TRBJ2-1, with 11 bases lining up with TRBD2. This CDR3 contains 15 residues. Trimming cost V 4 bases and J 4 bases; bases outside gene matches: 3. CDR1 is SGHTA and CDR2 is FQGNSA in the germline V gene. The CDR3 protein is CASSSTSGVYNEQFF. The CDR3 bases are TGTGCCAGCAGCTCGACTAGCGGGGTATACAATGAGCAGTTCTTC.

The chain joins TRBV15 to TRBJ1-2; D is unresolved. V lost 5 bases and J 4 bases, leaving 14 bases between the germline ends. The CDR3 covers 14 residues. CDR1 and CDR2 (germline): LNHNV, YYDKDF (reference sequence). CDR3 sequence: CATSRSPVFYGYTF. DNA for the CDR3: TGTGCCACCAGCCGAAGCCCCGTTTTCTATGGCTACACCTTC.

This clone was recorded a few times. This chain joins TRBV10-3 and TRBJ1-1; no firm D call. Germline values: CDR1 ENHRY, CDR2 SYGVKD. The V gene lost 0 bases and the J gene lost 3 bases, with 5 bases spanning the gap. This CDR3 comprises 13 residues. The CDR3 nucleotides are TGTGCCATCAGTGAGTCAGGGTACACTGAAGCTTTCTTT. This gives the protein CAISESGYTEAFF.

With regard to this clone: Other DNA sequences of this sample code for an identical CDR3. J is TRBJ2-7 and V is TRBV5-1; 7 bases agree with TRBD1. The CDR3 sequence is 15 residues long. Germline V gene sequence: CDR1 SGHRS, CDR2 YFSETQ. V lost 0 bases to trimming and J lost 2 bases; unmatched junction nucleotides: 5. CDR3 amino acids: CASSLGPGGTYEQYF. The CDR3 DNA reads as TGCGCCAGCAGCTTGGGGCCAGGGGGAACCTACGAGCAGTACTTC.

The chain uses TRBV5-4 and TRBJ2-7, with 7 bases fitting TRBD2. The CDR3 runs to 15 residues. Germline CDR1 SGHNT, CDR2 YYREEE (reference sequence). With V trimmed by 2 bases and J by 0 bases, 5 bases remained unmatched. CDR3 coding DNA: TGTGCCAGCAGCTTTGGAGGGAGGGCCTCCTACGAGCAGTACTTC. Translated: CASSFGGRASYEQYF.

The CDR3 DNA reads as TGTGCCAGCAGCTTCACTAGAGAGCAGTACTTC. This translates into CASSFTREQYF. The J gene is TRBJ2-5, the V gene TRBV28; TRBD2 is a possible D gene (5 bases). This CDR3 region has 11 residues. Per germline, CDR1 MDHEN and CDR2 SYDVKM. Trimming shortened V by 6 bases and J by 11 bases, and 13 bases separated the two germline ends.

This chain connects TRBV28 to TRBJ2-3; 7 nucleotides agree with TRBD2. Germline CDR1 and CDR2: MDHEN and SYDVKM. J lost 1 base, V lost 5 bases, and 3 bases had no gene match. This CDR3 has 14 residues. The CDR3 loop reads CASSGLVGTDTQYF. CDR3 DNA sequence: TGTGCCAGCAGTGGACTAGTGGGCACAGATACGCAGTATTTT.

Concerning this clone itself: Relative to the germline gene, one junction end is altered; a read error may explain this. The chain combines TRBV5-6 with TRBJ2-7; TRBD1 matches at 7 bases. The CDR3 loop spans 13 amino acids. CDR1 is SGHDT and CDR2 is YYEEEE in the germline V gene. The CDR3 reads CASSSLQGYVQYF. CDR3 sequence (DNA): TGTGCCAGCAGCTCTTTACAGGGGTACGTGCAGTACTTC.

The chain recombines TRBV5-1 with TRBJ2-7, with 9 nucleotides matching TRBD2. V trimming: 0 bases; J trimming: 0 bases; junction bases outside the gene matches: 1. The germline V gene has CDR1 SGHRS and CDR2 YFSETQ. The CDR3 totals 15 residues. The CDR3 is CASSLAAGGSYEQYF. In DNA, the CDR3 is TGCGCCAGCAGCTTGGCAGCGGGAGGCTCCTACGAGCAGTACTTC.

J is TRBJ1-1 and V is TRBV11-1, with D uncertain. The CDR3 loop spans 11 amino acids. Trimming left V 5 bases short and J 12 bases short, with 13 bases between. Per the germline V gene, CDR1 is SGHAT and CDR2 is FQDESV (reference sequence). The CDR3 DNA reads as TGTGCCAGCAGCCGATGGGAAGAGACTTTCTTT. It codes for CASSRWEETFF.